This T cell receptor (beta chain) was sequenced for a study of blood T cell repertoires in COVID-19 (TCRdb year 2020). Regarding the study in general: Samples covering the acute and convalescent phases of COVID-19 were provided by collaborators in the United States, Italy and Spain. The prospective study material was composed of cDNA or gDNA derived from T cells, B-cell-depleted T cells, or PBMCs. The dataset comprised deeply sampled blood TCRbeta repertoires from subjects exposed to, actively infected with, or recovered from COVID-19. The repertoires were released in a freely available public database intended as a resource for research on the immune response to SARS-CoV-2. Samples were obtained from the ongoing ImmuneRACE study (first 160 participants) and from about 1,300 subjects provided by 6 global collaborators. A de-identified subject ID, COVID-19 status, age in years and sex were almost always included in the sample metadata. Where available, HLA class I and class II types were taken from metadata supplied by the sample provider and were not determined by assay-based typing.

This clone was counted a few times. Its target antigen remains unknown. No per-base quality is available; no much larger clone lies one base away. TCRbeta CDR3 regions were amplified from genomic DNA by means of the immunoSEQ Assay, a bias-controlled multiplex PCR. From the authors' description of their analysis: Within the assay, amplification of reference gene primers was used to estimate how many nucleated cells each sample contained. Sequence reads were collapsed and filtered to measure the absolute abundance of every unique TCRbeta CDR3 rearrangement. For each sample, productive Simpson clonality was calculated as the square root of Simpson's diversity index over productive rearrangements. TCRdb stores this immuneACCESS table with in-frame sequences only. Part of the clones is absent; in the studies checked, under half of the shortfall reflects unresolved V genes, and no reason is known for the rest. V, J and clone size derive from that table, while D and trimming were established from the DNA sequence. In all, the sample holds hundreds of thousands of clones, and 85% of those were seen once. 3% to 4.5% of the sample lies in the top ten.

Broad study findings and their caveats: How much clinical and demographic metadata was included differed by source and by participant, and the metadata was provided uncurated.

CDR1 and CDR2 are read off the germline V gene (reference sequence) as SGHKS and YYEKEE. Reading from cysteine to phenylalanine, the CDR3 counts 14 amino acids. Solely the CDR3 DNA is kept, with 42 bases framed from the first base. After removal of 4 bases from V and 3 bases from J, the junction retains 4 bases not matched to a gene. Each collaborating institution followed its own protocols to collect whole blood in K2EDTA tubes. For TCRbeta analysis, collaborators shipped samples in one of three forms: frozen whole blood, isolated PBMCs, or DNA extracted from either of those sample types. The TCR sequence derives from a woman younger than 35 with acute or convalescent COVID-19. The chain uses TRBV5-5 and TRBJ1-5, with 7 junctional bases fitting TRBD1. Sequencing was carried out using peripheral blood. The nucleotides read TGTGCCAGCAGCCAGGGACAGTTCAATCAGCCCCAGCATTTT. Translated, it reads CASSQGQFNQPQHF.